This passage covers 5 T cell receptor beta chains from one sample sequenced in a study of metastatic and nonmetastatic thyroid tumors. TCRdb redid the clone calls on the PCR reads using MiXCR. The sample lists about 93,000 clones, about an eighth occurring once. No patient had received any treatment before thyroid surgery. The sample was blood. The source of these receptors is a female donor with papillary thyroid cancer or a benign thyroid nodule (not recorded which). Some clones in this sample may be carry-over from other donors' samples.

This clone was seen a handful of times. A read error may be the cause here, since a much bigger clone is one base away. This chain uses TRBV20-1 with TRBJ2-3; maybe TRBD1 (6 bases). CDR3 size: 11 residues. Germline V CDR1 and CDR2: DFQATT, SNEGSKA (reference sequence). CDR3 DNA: TGCAGTGCGAGGGAGACAGGTACGCAGTATTTT. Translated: CSARETGTQYF.

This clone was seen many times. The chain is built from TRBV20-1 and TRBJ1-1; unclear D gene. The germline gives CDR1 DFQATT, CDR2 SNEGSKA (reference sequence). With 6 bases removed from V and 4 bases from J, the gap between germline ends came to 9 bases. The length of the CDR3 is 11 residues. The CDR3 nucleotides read TGCAGTGCGTCAAGCGGCACTGAAGCTTTCTTT. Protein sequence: CSASSGTEAFF.

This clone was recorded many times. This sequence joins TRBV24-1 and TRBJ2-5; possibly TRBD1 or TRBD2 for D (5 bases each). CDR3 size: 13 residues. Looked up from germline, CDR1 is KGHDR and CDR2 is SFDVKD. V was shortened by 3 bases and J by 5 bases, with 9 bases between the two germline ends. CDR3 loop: CATSDRGEETQYF. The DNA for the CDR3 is TGTGCCACCAGTGATCGGGGCGAGGAGACCCAGTACTTC.

The CDR3, as DNA: TGCAGTGCGAGCAGAGAGGGGGCTGGAGATACGCAGTATTTT. This gives the protein CSASREGAGDTQYF. This chain connects TRBV20-1 to TRBJ2-3; 7 bases are shared with TRBD1. Trimming removed 6 bases from V and 5 bases from J; junction bases left unmatched: 11. From germline, CDR1 is DFQATT and CDR2 SNEGSKA (reference sequence). The CDR3 spans 14 residues.

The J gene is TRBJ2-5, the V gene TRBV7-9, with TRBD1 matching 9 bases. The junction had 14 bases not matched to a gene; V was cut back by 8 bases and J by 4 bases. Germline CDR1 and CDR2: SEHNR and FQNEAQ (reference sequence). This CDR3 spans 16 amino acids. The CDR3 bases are TGTGCCAGCGGGGGGGGGAACGGGACAGGGAGAGAGACCCAGTACTTC. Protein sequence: CASGGGNGTGRETQYF. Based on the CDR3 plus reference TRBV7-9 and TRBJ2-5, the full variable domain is DTGVSQNPRHKITKRGQNVTFRCDPISEHNRLYWYRQTLGQGPEFLTYFQNEAQLEKSRLLSDRFSAERPKGSFSTLEIQRTEQGDSAMYLCASGGGNGTGRETQYFGPGTRLLVL.